Shown below are 19 T cell receptor beta chains from a single sample sequenced in a study of T cells in Graves' hyperthyroidism and ophthalmopathy (dated by TCRdb to between 2018 and 2021). The library was produced with multiplex PCR. Sequencing instrument: Illumina HiSeq 2000. The TCR beta CDR3 regions were amplified from the RNA transcripts. The first round of RT-PCR for the TCR CDR3 was performed with the HTBI primer set and the Qiagen OneStep RT-PCR kit. TCRdb reanalyzed the raw reads on its own, using fastp at Q25 for trimming and MiXCR for clone calling, and kept in-frame beta chains. Entries are consolidated by CDR3 protein sequence, retaining the most common genes and DNA. This sample has approximately 720,000 distinct CDR3 sequences in its table, and around 20% of those were observed once. Jointly, the top ten make up 16% of the sample. The sample consisted of blood. These receptors all come from a woman between 45 and 65 years old with Graves' hyperthyroidism that later progressed to Graves' ophthalmopathy.

This clonotype was seen ten or more times. This chain uses TRBV3-1 with TRBJ2-3, with a tentative D call TRBD2 (7 bases). This CDR3 has 17 amino acids. V was pared by 0 bases and J by 4 bases, with 17 bases between. From germline, CDR1 is LGHDT and CDR2 YNNKEL (reference sequence). The CDR3 DNA is TGTGCCAGCAGCCAAGATCTAGGGGGGGGCTCACCAGATACGCAGTATTTT. Translated, it gives CASSQDLGGGSPDTQYF.

This clonotype turned up a few times. The chain employs TRBV28 and TRBJ2-4; 8 bases fit TRBD1. Trimming cost V 6 bases and J 0 bases; bases outside gene matches: 10. Germline CDR1 and CDR2: MDHEN and SYDVKM. The CDR3 sequence is 17 residues long. CDR3 loop: CASRSNTRGLAKNIQYF. Written as DNA, the CDR3 is TGTGCCAGCAGGTCTAACACCAGGGGGCTAGCCAAAAACATTCAGTACTTC.

The chain uses TRBV27 and TRBJ1-4; no reliable D call. The CDR3 spans 13 residues. The V end was cut by 5 bases, the J end by 7 bases, with 11 bases between. Germline V gene data show CDR1 as MNHEY and CDR2 as SMNVEV (reference sequence). The DNA for the CDR3 is TGTGCCAGCAGTCGTAGTGTGGGTGAAAAACTGTTTTTT. Translation: CASSRSVGEKLFF.

The chain joins TRBV5-1 to TRBJ1-6; the match to TRBD1 covers 7 bases. CDR1 is SGHRS, CDR2 YFSETQ, per germline. The J segment lost 7 bases and the V segment lost 4 bases, leaving 11 bases of the junction unmatched. The CDR3 length is 16 residues. The CDR3 region is CASSPGDSGINSPLHF. Here the CDR3 DNA reads TGCGCCAGCAGCCCTGGGGACAGCGGAATCAATTCACCCCTCCACTTT.

This clonotype has a handful of counts. The genes are TRBV4-1 and TRBJ2-7; weak D call: TRBD1 (6 bases). Germline assignment: CDR1 MGHRA and CDR2 YSYEKL. This CDR3 comprises 14 residues. Trimming shortened V by 4 bases and J by 0 bases, and 10 bases separated the two germline ends. CDR3 coding DNA: TGCGCCAGCAGCCGGGACACCGACTCCTACGAGCAGTACTTC. Amino acid sequence: CASSRDTDSYEQYF.

V and J are TRBV7-3 and TRBJ1-3; D remains unclear. Germline lookup yields CDR1 SGHTA and CDR2 FQGTGA. V lost 2 bases to trimming and J lost 4 bases, with 12 bases between them. There are 15 residues in the CDR3. CDR3 in DNA: TGTGCCAGCAGCTTAGCCGGGTACGGCGGAAACACCATATATTTT. Translated: CASSLAGYGGNTIYF.

At least ten counts were recorded for this clonotype. The chain employs TRBV20-1 and TRBJ2-7, with unresolved D. V dropped 5 bases and J dropped 5 bases, with 16 bases sitting between them. CDR3 size: 13 residues. In germline, CDR1 is DFQATT, CDR2 SNEGSKA (reference sequence). CDR3 sequence: CSAGQQNLHEQYF. The DNA of the CDR3 is TGCAGTGCTGGTCAGCAGAACCTCCACGAGCAGTACTTC.

This clonotype was found a few times. This sequence joins TRBV10-3 and TRBJ2-7; D is tentatively TRBD1 or TRBD2 (6 bases each). Germline CDR1 is ENHRY and CDR2 is SYGVKD. V lost 6 bases to trimming and J lost 2 bases, with 11 bases between them. CDR3 size: 13 residues. The DNA for the CDR3 is TGTGCCATCAGCATGGGGGGCCCCTACGAGCAGTACTTC. Translating gives CAISMGGPYEQYF.

V usage is TRBV6-1 and J usage is TRBJ2-3, with D hard to call. CDR1 is MNHNS, CDR2 SASEGT, per germline. The CDR3 loop spans 15 amino acids. V gave up 2 bases and J gave up 1 base, with 10 bases separating them. This CDR3 is CASSEPPWGTDTQYF. The CDR3 DNA reads as TGTGCCAGCAGTGAACCTCCATGGGGCACAGATACGCAGTATTTT.

This clonotype was detected ten times or more. The chain recombines TRBV12-3 or TRBV12-4 with TRBJ2-5; 10 nucleotides match TRBD2. The CDR3 consists of 13 residues. After removal of 4 bases from V and 4 bases from J, the junction contained 0 bases not matched to a gene. The chain's CDR3 is CASSSSGRETQYF. The CDR3 DNA sequence: TGTGCCAGCAGTTCTAGCGGGAGAGAGACCCAGTACTTC.

Comment on this clonotype: At one boundary the junction diverges from the germline segment, which might be a read error. The V gene is TRBV5-1, the J gene TRBJ2-2, with TRBD1 as a possible D gene (6 bases). Germline V CDR1 and CDR2: SGHRS, YFSETQ. The CDR3 sequence is 15 residues long. CDR3 coding DNA: TGTGCCAGCAGCCCTCGGGACACCTACACCGGGGAGCTGTTTTTT. Amino acid sequence: CASSPRDTYTGELFF.

This sequence joins TRBV20-1 and TRBJ1-2; D is unclear. There are 12 residues in the CDR3. Germline assignment: CDR1 DFQATT and CDR2 SNEGSKA (reference sequence). The germline V and J ends were trimmed by 3 bases and 1 base, with 6 bases remaining between them. CDR3 coding DNA: TGCAGTGCTAGGGCCCATAACTATGGCTACACCTTC. It specifies CSARAHNYGYTF.

The table lists this clonotype with many counts. The V call is TRBV20-1, the J call TRBJ1-5; perhaps TRBD1 as D (6 bases). Germline CDR1 and CDR2: DFQATT and SNEGSKA (reference sequence). V shed 0 bases and J shed 5 bases, with 14 bases lying between them. This CDR3 is built from 15 residues. The CDR3 is CSAREPTGWHQPQHF. DNA of the CDR3: TGCAGTGCTAGAGAGCCCACAGGGTGGCATCAGCCCCAGCATTTT.

This clonotype was seen a handful of times. The chain combines TRBV19 with TRBJ1-1; D is ambiguous. With 8 bases removed from V and 5 bases from J, the gap between germline ends came to 18 bases. The germline CDR1 and CDR2 sequences are LNHDA and SQIVND (reference sequence). This CDR3 comprises 14 residues. The CDR3 DNA sequence: TGTGCCAGTTCCCCCATTTTCGCCGGGACTGAAGCTTTCTTT. This translates into CASSPIFAGTEAFF.

The sample holds many counts of this clonotype. The chain is built from TRBV7-2 and TRBJ2-7, with 9 bases fitting TRBD2. V was clipped by 0 bases and J by 4 bases; unmatched bases: 10. Germline assignment: CDR1 SGHTA and CDR2 FQGNSA. There are 17 residues in the CDR3. The CDR3 nucleotides are TGTGCCAGCAGCTTAGCTCGCGGCGGGGGGGGTCGATACGAGCAGTACTTC. Translation gives CASSLARGGGGRYEQYF. The whole variable domain, filled in from reference TRBV7-2 and TRBJ2-7, reads GAGVSQSPSNKVTEKGKDVELRCDPISGHTALYWYRQSLGQGLEFLIYFQGNSAPDKSGLPSDRFSAERTGGSVSTLTIQRTQQEDSAVYLCASSLARGGGGRYEQYFGPGTRLTVT.

The chain carries TRBV6-6 and TRBJ2-1, with 9 bases matching TRBD2. In germline, CDR1 is MNHNY, CDR2 SVGAGI (reference sequence). The length of the CDR3 is 14 residues. The V gene end was trimmed by 0 bases and the J gene end by 9 bases; junction bases not matched to a gene: 3. For the CDR3, the DNA is TGTGCCAGCAGTTACTCCACGACTAGCGGTGAGCAGTTCTTC. The encoded protein is CASSYSTTSGEQFF.

This clonotype was counted at least ten times. The chain couples TRBV7-3 to TRBJ2-3; 9 bases fit TRBD2. This CDR3 has 15 residues. Unmatched junction bases numbered 1, after V lost 1 base and J lost 2 bases. The V gene's germline CDR1 is SGHTA and CDR2 FQGTGA. The CDR3 DNA is TGTGCCAGCAGCTTAATAGCGGGGGACACAGATACGCAGTATTTT. It is translated as CASSLIAGDTDTQYF.

This sequence joins TRBV10-1 and TRBJ1-1; no reliable D call. Per the germline V gene, CDR1 is WNHNN and CDR2 is SYGVQD (reference sequence). With 0 bases removed from V and 8 bases from J, the gap between germline ends came to 7 bases. The CDR3 length is 12 residues. CDR3 sequence (DNA): TGCGCCAGCAGTGAGTCAAGGAGAGAAGCTTTCTTT. Protein product: CASSESRREAFF.

The sample holds many counts of this clonotype. J is TRBJ2-7 and V is TRBV3-1; no definite D call. CDR3 size: 13 residues. V was trimmed by 3 bases and J by 5 bases, leaving 11 bases between them. Germline-derived CDR1 and CDR2 are LGHDT and YNNKEL (reference sequence). CDR3 bases: TGTGCCAGCAGCCATGTGGTTTCCGACGAGCAGTACTTC. Amino acids: CASSHVVSDEQYF.